These 11 T cell receptor beta chains were all obtained from the same sample, sequenced in a study of shared clonotypes between healthy human individuals. CD45RO-negative, CCR7-positively selected cells formed the naive CD8 fraction, excluding terminally differentiated effector memory CD45RA+ cells. Clones were sequenced by immunoSEQ multiplex PCR, and TCRdb holds only the in-frame ones, with some missing. Found here are 630,000 or so clones, roughly 98% of them singletons; the top ten hold 0.3% to 0.35%. Sequencing was performed on naive CD8+ T cells sorted from blood. The receptor set was obtained from a man aged 30 to 39 in good health.

The chain couples TRBV10-2 to TRBJ1-1; D gene ambiguous. This CDR3 has 13 residues. The V gene's germline CDR1 is WSHSY and CDR2 SAAADI. Trimming stripped 0 bases from V and 3 bases from J, with 5 bases between. As DNA, the CDR3 is TGCGCCAGCAGTGAGTCCGAGTACACTGAAGCTTTCTTT. Its translation: CASSESEYTEAFF.

V usage is TRBV6-6 and J usage is TRBJ2-7; TRBD2 matches 13 bases. Germline CDR1 MNHNY, CDR2 SVGAGI (reference sequence). J was trimmed by 3 bases and V by 5 bases; bases with no gene match: 4. This CDR3 has 15 residues. The CDR3 DNA sequence: TGTGCCAGCAGTCCACGACTAGCGGGGGGCTACGAGCAGTACTTC. Translating gives CASSPRLAGGYEQYF.

The rearrangement joins TRBV7-2 to TRBJ2-7, with unresolved D. The CDR3 loop spans 14 amino acids. V lost 0 bases and J 3 bases, leaving 9 bases between the germline ends. Germline CDR1 SGHTA, CDR2 FQGNSA. Written as DNA, the CDR3 is TGTGCCAGCAGCTTAGCGAATAGCCTCTACGAGCAGTACTTC. This gives the protein CASSLANSLYEQYF.

The rearrangement joins TRBV4-2 to TRBJ2-7; 7 bases map to TRBD1. The germline V gene encodes CDR1 LGHNA and CDR2 YNFKEQ. With 3 bases clipped from V and 7 bases from J, the junction kept 15 bases outside the gene matches. The CDR3 runs to 16 residues. CDR3 residues: CASSHPRTGGSGEQYF. CDR3 coding DNA: TGTGCCAGCAGCCATCCCAGGACAGGCGGGTCGGGGGAGCAGTACTTC.

This clone was observed once. The chain links TRBV6-6 to TRBJ1-1; D is ambiguous. The CDR3 sequence is 13 residues long. CDR1 is MNHNY, CDR2 SVGAGI, per germline (reference sequence). Trimming removed 7 bases from V and 0 bases from J, with 9 bases in between. The CDR3: CASNDRLNTEAFF. CDR3 sequence (DNA): TGTGCCAGCAACGACCGTTTGAACACTGAAGCTTTCTTT.

The chain links TRBV29-1 to TRBJ2-7, with 10 bases that match TRBD1. From germline, CDR1 is SQVTM and CDR2 ANQGSEA. The CDR3 runs to 13 residues. The junction had 4 bases not matched to a gene; V was cut back by 5 bases and J by 3 bases. The CDR3 DNA follows: TGCAGCGTTACCCGGACAGGGGGCTACGAGCAGTACTTC. This codes for CSVTRTGGYEQYF.

V is TRBV25-1 and J is TRBJ2-2; the match to TRBD2 covers 9 bases. V was pared by 1 base and J by 0 bases, with 6 bases of the junction left unmatched. This CDR3 is built from 18 residues. The germline V gene has CDR1 MGHDK and CDR2 SYGVNS. As DNA, the CDR3 is TGTGCCAGCAGTGAATTAATACTAGCGGGCGCGAACACCGGGGAGCTGTTTTTT. Translation: CASSELILAGANTGELFF.

V gene TRBV2 combines with J gene TRBJ2-1; D is possibly TRBD2 (6 bases). Germline CDR1 is SNHLY and CDR2 is FYNNEI. This CDR3 is 14 amino acids long. Trimming shortened V by 6 bases and J by 10 bases, and 19 bases separated the two germline ends. The CDR3 DNA is TGTGCCAGCAGGGCTAGCGACGGCTGGACGGAGCAGTTCTTC. Encoded protein: CASRASDGWTEQFF.

In its sample, this clone was seen once. The genes are TRBV28 and TRBJ1-1; TRBD1 might be the D (5 bases). The CDR3 sequence is 17 residues long. Germline V gene lookup returns CDR1 MDHEN and CDR2 SYDVKM. Trimming stripped 2 bases from V and 0 bases from J, with 16 bases between. DNA of the CDR3: TGTGCCAGCAGTTTAGGAGGGGTTAGCCTCATGAACACTGAAGCTTTCTTT. Its protein product is CASSLGGVSLMNTEAFF.

In this sample, this clone turned up once. The chain joins TRBV29-1 to TRBJ2-2; 9 nucleotides line up with TRBD1. The CDR3 runs to 14 residues. Losses at the gene ends were 6 bases for V and 5 bases for J; bases not matched to a gene: 7. Per the germline V gene, CDR1 is SQVTM and CDR2 is ANQGSEA. This CDR3 reads CSVQGTGLTGELFF. The CDR3 DNA reads TGCAGCGTACAGGGGACAGGGCTTACCGGGGAGCTGTTTTTT.

The chain carries TRBV6-5 and TRBJ2-1; 7 nucleotides match TRBD1. V shed 2 bases, J shed 7 bases, and the junction held 8 bases outside the gene matches. Germline lookup yields CDR1 MNHEY and CDR2 SVGAGI. This CDR3 has 15 residues. The CDR3 nucleotides are TGTGCCAGCAGTTACGGAATAGGGGGCGCAAATGAGCAGTTCTTC. Amino acid sequence: CASSYGIGGANEQFF.